The 10 T cell receptor beta chains below were found in one sample sequenced in a study of blood T cell repertoires in COVID-19. TCRdb's copy holds only in-frame clones and misses some; the assay was immunoSEQ multiplex PCR. The table records about 170,000 clones, 80% to 85% of them present only once. Specimen: peripheral blood. Source of these receptors: a human donor with acute or convalescent COVID-19. The donor label of this sample is uncertain.

Turning to this clone: Other DNA sequences in this specimen translate into the identical CDR3. The rearrangement links TRBV7-9 to TRBJ2-7, with D perhaps TRBD2 (5 bases). Germline V gives CDR1 SEHNR, CDR2 FQNEAQ (reference sequence). The length of the CDR3 is 14 residues. Trimming removed 0 bases from V and 0 bases from J, with 6 bases in between. The DNA for the CDR3 is TGTGCCAGCAGCTTAGCGGGGAGCTCCTACGAGCAGTACTTC. This sequence encodes CASSLAGSSYEQYF.

The chain combines TRBV9 with TRBJ1-1; unclear D gene. V was shortened by 4 bases and J by 0 bases, with 7 bases between the two germline ends. CDR1 and CDR2 from the germline V gene are SGDLS and YYNGEE. The CDR3 has 13 amino acids. CDR3 DNA sequence: TGTGCCAGCAGCTCGACTATGAACACTGAAGCTTTCTTT. Amino acid sequence: CASSSTMNTEAFF.

The J gene is TRBJ1-3, the V gene TRBV9, with 7 bases aligning to TRBD1. The V gene end was trimmed by 5 bases and the J gene end by 0 bases; junction bases not matched to a gene: 2. Germline loops: CDR1 SGDLS, CDR2 YYNGEE. This CDR3 spans 14 amino acids. The CDR3 is CASSRQGSGNTIYF. CDR3 nucleotide sequence: TGTGCCAGCAGTAGACAGGGCTCTGGAAACACCATATATTTT. Full variable domain (outside the CDR3, taken from reference TRBV9 and TRBJ1-3): DSGVTQTPKHLITATGQRVTLRCSPRSGDLSVYWYQQSLDQGLQFLIQYYNGEERAKGNILERFSAQQFPDLHSELNLSSLELGDSALYFCASSRQGSGNTIYFGEGSWLTVV.

The V and J genes are TRBV5-4 and TRBJ1-1; 12 nucleotides line up with TRBD1. Germline CDR1 is SGHNT and CDR2 is YYREEE (reference sequence). The CDR3 is 15 residues long. The junction had 4 bases not matched to a gene; V was cut back by 3 bases and J by 4 bases. The CDR3 region has the DNA TGTGCCAGCAGCTGGGACAGGGGGCATGGCACTGAAGCTTTCTTT. Its protein product is CASSWDRGHGTEAFF.

This chain uses TRBV23-1 with TRBJ2-7; D remains unclear. TRBV23-1 is an ORF; its function is uncertain. The length of the CDR3 is 15 residues. V was cut by 0 bases and J by 3 bases, with 12 bases left in between. In DNA, the CDR3 is TGCGCCAGCAGTCAATCGGGCACCGCGAGCTACGAGCAGTACTTC. Protein product: CASSQSGTASYEQYF.

The V call is TRBV28, the J call TRBJ1-1; D not resolved. Trimming removed 8 bases from V and 0 bases from J, with 7 bases in between. There are 12 residues in the CDR3. Germline assignment: CDR1 MDHEN and CDR2 SYDVKM. CDR3 protein: CASSGMNTEAFF. The DNA for the CDR3 is TGTGCCAGCTCGGGGATGAACACTGAAGCTTTCTTT.

This chain joins TRBV3-1 (or the pseudogene TRBV3-2) and TRBJ1-1; no definite D call. Looked up from germline, CDR1 is LGHDT and CDR2 is YNNKEL (reference sequence). V lost 0 bases and J lost 6, with 14 bases in between. The length of the CDR3 is 15 residues. The CDR3 region has the DNA TGTGCCAGCAGCCAAGATAGACACGGGATCCCTGAAGCTTTCTTT. This gives the protein CASSQDRHGIPEAFF.

The rearrangement joins TRBV10-3 to TRBJ2-5, with 11 nucleotides matching TRBD2. V shed 3 bases and J 5 bases; nucleotides not matched to a gene: 20. CDR3 length: 20 amino acids. The V gene's germline CDR1 is ENHRY and CDR2 SYGVKD. The CDR3 is CAISEIAGGRYSRVYETQYF. The CDR3 bases are TGTGCCATCAGTGAAATAGCGGGGGGGCGTTATTCGAGAGTATATGAGACCCAGTACTTC.

The rearrangement uses TRBV6-2 or TRBV6-3 and TRBJ2-7; D is undetermined. Germline V CDR1 and CDR2: MNHEY, SVGEGT. With 2 bases removed from V and 0 bases from J, the gap between germline ends came to 8 bases. The CDR3 consists of 14 residues. CDR3 residues: CASSYPASSYEQYF. The CDR3 DNA sequence: TGTGCCAGCAGTTACCCCGCCAGCTCCTACGAGCAGTACTTC.

The V and J genes are TRBV18 and TRBJ2-7; 9 bases line up with TRBD1. The CDR3 is 13 residues long. Per germline, CDR1 KGHSH and CDR2 LQKENI. V trimming: 7 bases; J trimming: 6 bases; junction bases outside the gene matches: 7. CDR3 bases: TGTGCCAGCTGCCGGGACAGGGATGCCGAGCAGTACTTC. Its protein product is CASCRDRDAEQYF.